A selection of T cell receptor beta chains follows, all from one sample in a study of T cell responses to AZD1222 COVID-19 vaccine. The table came from immunoSEQ multiplex PCR; TCRdb's copy has only in-frame clones and leaves some out. Here the sample spans about 100,000 clones, 70% to 90% being singletons. The specimen comprised peripheral blood, sampled 28 days after the second AZD1222 dose. The source is an adult who received the AZD1222 COVID-19 vaccine. CDR3s include the opening cysteine and the closing phenylalanine or tryptophan. A D gene is named only where the DNA matches it firmly. The size of a clone is reported for some rows only, either as once, few or many, or as a class for expanded clones.

length: 13
J: TRBJ1-2
V: TRBV7-9
size: once
D: .
DNA: TGTGCCAGCAGCTTCGGGGGTATGGGTGGCTACACCTTC
CDR3: CASSFGGMGGYTF

length: 15
J: TRBJ1-2
V: TRBV18
size: .
D: .
DNA: TGTGCCAGCTCACCAAGCGGGGGACCTAACTATGGCTACACCTTC
CDR3: CASSPSGGPNYGYTF

length: 14
J: TRBJ2-2
V: TRBV9
size: .
D: .
DNA: TGTGCCAGCAGCCTGCAGGGGAACACCGGGGAGCTGTTTTTT
CDR3: CASSLQGNTGELFF

length: 15
J: TRBJ2-5
V: TRBV13
size: .
D: TRBD2
DNA: TGTGCCAGCAGCGCCAGCGGGAGGGCCCTTGAGACCCAGTACTTC
CDR3: CASSASGRALETQYF

length: 13
J: TRBJ2-3
V: TRBV4-1
size: .
D: .
DNA: TGCGCCAGCAACGGGTTTAGCACAGATACGCAGTATTTT
CDR3: CASNGFSTDTQYF

length: 13
J: TRBJ1-1
V: TRBV5-4
size: .
D: .
DNA: TGTGCCAGCAGCGGGGAGACTCGGACTGAAGCTTTCTTT
CDR3: CASSGETRTEAFF

length: 12
J: TRBJ1-5
V: TRBV6-4
size: .
D: .
DNA: TGTGCCAGGCCCAAGGGGTATCAGCCCCAGCATTTT
CDR3: CARPKGYQPQHF

length: 14
J: TRBJ2-2
V: TRBV7-9
size: .
D: .
DNA: TGTGCCAGCAGCCCGTCAAGTAACACCGGGGAGCTGTTTTTT
CDR3: CASSPSSNTGELFF

length: 15
J: TRBJ2-2
V: TRBV9
size: .
D: TRBD2
DNA: TGTGCCAGCAGCGTATGGGGAGGGGACACCGGGGAGCTGTTTTTT
CDR3: CASSVWGGDTGELFF

length: 15
J: TRBJ1-3
V: TRBV6-5
size: .
D: TRBD1
DNA: TGTGCCAGCACTAGGGACAGGGCATCTGGAAACACCATATATTTT
CDR3: CASTRDRASGNTIYF

length: 16
J: TRBJ2-6
V: TRBV19
size: .
D: .
DNA: TGTGCCAGTAGTATAGCGACCGACTCTGGGGCCAACGTCCTGACTTTC
CDR3: CASSIATDSGANVLTF

length: 12
J: TRBJ1-6
V: TRBV27
size: .
D: TRBD1
DNA: TGTGCCATAGGGACAGGGGATCAATCCCTCCACTTT
CDR3: CAIGTGDQSLHF

length: 16
J: TRBJ1-3
V: TRBV28
size: .
D: TRBD1
DNA: TGTGCCAGCAGTTTTCAAGGGACAGGAGCTGGAAACACCATATATTTT
CDR3: CASSFQGTGAGNTIYF

length: 17
J: TRBJ2-1
V: TRBV9
size: .
D: .
DNA: TGTGCCAGCAGCTTTAGTAAGGACACAAGCTCCTACAATGAGCAGTTCTTC
CDR3: CASSFSKDTSSYNEQFF

length: 13
J: TRBJ2-7
V: TRBV11-1
size: .
D: .
DNA: TGTGCCAGCAGCTTACACGGAGCCTACGAGCAGTACTTC
CDR3: CASSLHGAYEQYF

length: 15
J: TRBJ2-1
V: TRBV7-2
size: .
D: TRBD2
DNA: TGTGCCAGCAGCCCGAGACCGGGACTAGGGAATGAGCAGTTCTTC
CDR3: CASSPRPGLGNEQFF